This T cell receptor beta chain was sequenced during a study of T cell responses to AZD1222 COVID-19 vaccine. This table comes from immunoSEQ multiplex PCR, and its TCRdb copy is limited to in-frame clones, with some not included. The sample records approximately 150,000 clones, around 94% being singletons. This CDR3 comprises 15 residues. Germline values: CDR1 MNHEY, CDR2 SVGAGI. V gave up 10 bases and J gave up 5 bases, with 18 bases separating them. The clonotype was recovered from an adult in good health. The sequencing here drew on peripheral blood, taken on day 0 of AZD1222 vaccination. This chain connects TRBV6-5 to TRBJ1-6, with unresolved D. The CDR3 DNA sequence: TGTGCCATTAAGAGAAGTCCTCCAAATAATTCACCCCTCCACTTT. This translates into CAIKRSPPNNSPLHF.